The rows below give T cell receptor beta chains drawn from one sample of a study of T cell responses to AZD1222 COVID-19 vaccine. The method was immunoSEQ multiplex PCR; TCRdb's version includes in-frame clones alone and lacks a portion of them. The repertoire holds more than 95,000 clones, with more than 75% as singletons. The sequencing here drew on peripheral blood, taken 28 days after the second dose of the MenACWY control vaccine. The receptors shown here come from an adult who received the MenACWY meningococcal vaccine as a control. CDR3s include the opening cysteine and the closing phenylalanine or tryptophan. The D gene is left open where the match is weak. Clone size, where shown, is once, few, many, or a class for clones that have expanded.

D	size	length	J	V	DNA	CDR3
-	-	19	TRBJ1-1	TRBV4-3	TGCGCCAGCAGCCAAACATCCGGGACGTCATCCGGCATGAACACTGAAGCTTTCTTT	CASSQTSGTSSGMNTEAFF
-	-	14	TRBJ1-1	TRBV11-1	TGTGCCAGCAGCTGGACAACTCTAGACACTGAAGCTTTCTTT	CASSWTTLDTEAFF
-	-	15	TRBJ1-1	TRBV19	TGTGCCAGTAGTATAGCGGGCAGGGCTGGAACTGAAGCTTTCTTT	CASSIAGRAGTEAFF
TRBD1	-	14	TRBJ2-7	TRBV10-2	TGCGCCAGCAGGCCGGGACAGGGGACCTACGAGCAGTACTTC	CASRPGQGTYEQYF
-	-	14	TRBJ1-5	TRBV2	TGTGCCAGCAGTGAAGAAAGGGTTTGGCAGCCCCAGCATTTT	CASSEERVWQPQHF
TRBD1	-	15	TRBJ1-2	TRBV27	TGTGCCAGCAGTTTAAGGACAGGGGTAAACTATGGCTACACCTTC	CASSLRTGVNYGYTF
-	-	21	TRBJ1-4	TRBV21-1	TGTGCCAGCAGCAAAGTCAGAAGGGTCCAGGTACGGACAGGGGGCTGTGAAAAACTGTTTTTT	CASSKVRRVQVRTGGCEKLFF
-	-	16	TRBJ1-5	TRBV5-5	TGTGCCAGCAGCTTGTCGTCCACAGGGTTAAATCAGCCCCAGCATTTT	CASSLSSTGLNQPQHF
TRBD1	-	14	TRBJ2-7	TRBV2	TGTGCCAGCAGTCAAAGGGGGCAGGGCTACGAGCAGTACTTC	CASSQRGQGYEQYF
TRBD1	-	14	TRBJ1-1	TRBV19	TGTGCCAGTGGGAGACAGGGGGAGAACACTGAAGCTTTCTTT	CASGRQGENTEAFF
-	-	15	TRBJ2-3	TRBV5-1	TGCGCCAGCAGCTTACCCGGGGCCCTGGGAGATACGCAGTATTTT	CASSLPGALGDTQYF
TRBD1	-	16	TRBJ2-3	TRBV11-3	TGTGCCAGCAGCCCCCCCGGGACAGGGGCAACAGATACGCAGTATTTT	CASSPPGTGATDTQYF
-	few	14	TRBJ1-2	TRBV18	TGTGCCAGCTCACCAGCAGGGACGCTTTTTGGCTACACCTTC	CASSPAGTLFGYTF
-	-	13	TRBJ1-3	TRBV19	TGTGCCAGTAGCTCCAACGGGGGAAACACCATATATTTT	CASSSNGGNTIYF
-	-	15	TRBJ2-2	TRBV5-6	TGTGCCAGCAGCTTGGAGGGAAGGCGGGCCGGGGAGCTGTTTTTT	CASSLEGRRAGELFF
-	once	13	TRBJ1-6	TRBV10-2	TGCGCCAGCAGAACCAGGGGCAATTCACCCCTCCACTTT	CASRTRGNSPLHF
TRBD1	-	16	TRBJ2-1	TRBV4-3	TGCGCCAGCAGCCAAGATCGAGGGGGCCGCTACAATGAGCAGTTCTTC	CASSQDRGGRYNEQFF
-	-	15	TRBJ2-5	TRBV24-1	TGTGCCACCAGTGCCCCGTCCCCTCATTCTGAGACCCAGTACTTC	CATSAPSPHSETQYF
-	-	14	TRBJ2-7	TRBV18	TGTGCCAGCTCACCGGATCAGGACTCCTACGAGCAGTACTTC	CASSPDQDSYEQYF
-	-	14	TRBJ1-4	TRBV10-3	TGTGCCACCCGAAAGGGTTTGGACTATGAAAAACTGTTTTTT	CATRKGLDYEKLFF
-	-	13	TRBJ1-1	TRBV18	TGTGCCAGCTCCCAGAGTGAGAGAACTGAAGCTTTCTTT	CASSQSERTEAFF
-	-	13	TRBJ2-1	TRBV28	TGTGCCAGCAGTTTCGGAGTCCACAATGAGCAGTTCTTC	CASSFGVHNEQFF
-	-	12	TRBJ1-2	TRBV28	TGTGCCAGCAGTTTAATAGAGCGGGGCTACACCTTC	CASSLIERGYTF
-	-	14	TRBJ2-3	TRBV19	TGTGCCAGTAGTATGGTCCGGGGTGGGGATACGCAGTATTTT	CASSMVRGGDTQYF
-	-	13	TRBJ2-2	TRBV12-3/TRBV12-4	TGTGCCAGCAGTGTACAGGGTAGGGGGGAGCTGTTTTTT	CASSVQGRGELFF
TRBD1	-	13	TRBJ1-2	TRBV4-1	TGCGCCAGCAGCCAAGCCTCAGGGGGCGGCTACACCTTC	CASSQASGGGYTF
TRBD2	-	14	TRBJ2-7	TRBV6-2/TRBV6-3	TGTGCCAGCAGTTATTTCGGGGGGACCTACGAGCAGTACTTC	CASSYFGGTYEQYF
-	-	15	TRBJ2-7	TRBV7-8	TGTGCCAGCAGCTTAGTTTCGGGCCGCACCTACGAGCAGTACTTC	CASSLVSGRTYEQYF
TRBD1	-	15	TRBJ2-7	TRBV6-5	TGTGCCAGCAGTTTTACCGGGACAGCTGACTACGAGCAGTACTTC	CASSFTGTADYEQYF
-	-	14	TRBJ1-2	TRBV19	TGTGCCAGTAGTCCACGGACAGTCAACTATGGCTACACCTTC	CASSPRTVNYGYTF
-	-	14	TRBJ2-7	TRBV4-1	TGCGCCAGCAGCCAAGTATACGCTTCGCAGGGTCAGTACTTC	CASSQVYASQGQYF
TRBD1	-	15	TRBJ1-6	TRBV18	TGTGCCAGCTCACCGGGACAGGGATATAATTCACCCCTCCACTTT	CASSPGQGYNSPLHF
TRBD1	-	13	TRBJ1-2	TRBV3-1/TRBV3-2	TGTGCCAGCAGCCACTGGACAGGGAGTGGCTACACCTTC	CASSHWTGSGYTF
TRBD1	-	14	TRBJ2-3	TRBV11-2	TGTGCCGGCCAGGACAGGAGAATGCGGGATACGCAGTATTTT	CAGQDRRMRDTQYF
TRBD1	few	14	TRBJ1-2	TRBV6-2/TRBV6-3	TGTGCCAGCAGTGGGACAGGCGGCGTCTATGGCTACACCTTC	CASSGTGGVYGYTF
TRBD1	once	15	TRBJ2-7	TRBV2	TGTGCCAGCAGTGAAGGAGGGACAGGGGGGTACGAGCAGTACTTC	CASSEGGTGGYEQYF
-	-	13	TRBJ1-6	TRBV5-4	TGTGCCAGCAGCGACTCCAGGGATTCACCCCTCCACTTT	CASSDSRDSPLHF
-	-	13	TRBJ1-1	TRBV3-1/TRBV3-2	TGTGCCAGCAGCCAAGAGAGTCGTACTGAAGCTTTCTTT	CASSQESRTEAFF
-	-	11	TRBJ1-1	TRBV6-6	TGTGCCAGCAGAGGGGGCACTGAAGCTTTCTTT	CASRGGTEAFF
-	-	15	TRBJ1-1	TRBV6-5	TGTGCCAGCAGCCCGACAGGTAGCGTGAACACTGAAGCTTTCTTT	CASSPTGSVNTEAFF
TRBD1	-	16	TRBJ2-2	TRBV18	TGTGCCAGCTCACCAAGTTGGGACAGTGGTTCCGGGGAGCTGTTTTTT	CASSPSWDSGSGELFF
-	-	12	TRBJ1-2	TRBV11-2	TGTGCCAGCAGCTTAGAGGTGTATGGCTACACCTTC	CASSLEVYGYTF
TRBD1	-	14	TRBJ2-3	TRBV18	TGTGCCAGCTCGCCGCGGACAGGACCAGATACGCAGTATTTT	CASSPRTGPDTQYF
-	-	16	TRBJ2-7	TRBV20-1	TGCAGTGCTAGTGGACTTTTCGGGGGCAGCTCCTACGAGCAGTACTTC	CSASGLFGGSSYEQYF
-	-	15	TRBJ2-4	TRBV27	TGTGCCAGCACCCCACTCCTGGGGTCCAAAAACATTCAGTACTTC	CASTPLLGSKNIQYF
-	few	16	TRBJ1-4	TRBV28	TGTGCCAGCAGTTTGAACAGGTTTGCGACTAATGAAAAACTGTTTTTT	CASSLNRFATNEKLFF
-	-	12	TRBJ1-2	TRBV4-1	TGCGCCAGCAGCCAAGACAGTTATGGCTACACCTTC	CASSQDSYGYTF
-	-	15	TRBJ2-1	TRBV27	TGTGCCAGCAGATCGTTACAGGGCGGCTACAATGAGCAGTTCTTC	CASRSLQGGYNEQFF
TRBD1	-	15	TRBJ1-4	TRBV5-1	TGCGCCAGCAGCCTTTCCGGGACAGGGAGTGAAAAACTGTTTTTT	CASSLSGTGSEKLFF
-	-	16	TRBJ2-5	TRBV5-8	TGTGCCAGCAGCTTGGCCACCGGGGCGAGAAAAGAGACCCAGTACTTC	CASSLATGARKETQYF
-	-	15	TRBJ1-5	TRBV7-6	TGTGCCAGCAGCTTGCGTGAAGGGGCAGGTCAGCCCCAGCATTTT	CASSLREGAGQPQHF
-	-	15	TRBJ1-1	TRBV6-5	TGTGCCAGCAGTTACTCGGCCAGAATGAACACTGAAGCTTTCTTT	CASSYSARMNTEAFF
-	-	15	TRBJ2-6	TRBV27	TGTGCCAGCAGACAGGGTAGCTCTGGGGCCAACGTCCTGACTTTC	CASRQGSSGANVLTF
TRBD1	-	18	TRBJ1-4	TRBV5-4	TGTGCCAGCAGCTTGAAGTCCGGGACAGGGGGGGGAAATGAAAAACTGTTTTTT	CASSLKSGTGGGNEKLFF
TRBD1	-	13	TRBJ2-7	TRBV5-1	TGCGCCAGCGCCGCGACAGGGGGACACGAGCAGTACTTC	CASAATGGHEQYF
TRBD2	-	18	TRBJ2-3	TRBV5-1	TGCGCCAGCAGCGCCGGACTAGCGGGGGGGCGGCTCACAGATACGCAGTATTTT	CASSAGLAGGRLTDTQYF
-	-	16	TRBJ2-5	TRBV4-2	TGTGCCAGCAGCCAAGTCTACAGGGGAGGGCAAGAGACCCAGTACTTC	CASSQVYRGGQETQYF
-	-	13	TRBJ1-5	TRBV27	TGTGCCAGCAGTTTTCGAGGGGATCAGCCCCAGCATTTT	CASSFRGDQPQHF
-	-	18	TRBJ2-3	TRBV9	TGTGCCAGCAGCGTAGCTAAACCTGGCCTAGCAAGGGAGGAGACGCAGTATTTT	CASSVAKPGLAREETQYF